A single sample gave rise to the 27 T cell receptor beta chains below, sequenced in a study of T cells in localized non-small cell lung cancer. This table comes from immunoSEQ multiplex PCR, and its TCRdb copy is limited to in-frame clones, with some not included. The sample gives about 21,000 clones, about 90% of which show up once; more than 6% is in the top ten. The sample consisted of peripheral blood, taken before any cancer treatment. These TCRs come from an older male donor with stage I squamous cell lung carcinoma.

The V call is TRBV2, the J call TRBJ1-3, with D hard to call. Trimming took off 4 bases at V and 4 bases at J, with 17 bases between the two ends. There are 16 residues in the CDR3. Germline V gives CDR1 SNHLY, CDR2 FYNNEI. CDR3 amino acids: CASSVRAPLDGNTIYF. The CDR3 DNA is TGTGCCAGCAGTGTCCGGGCCCCGCTAGACGGAAACACCATATATTTT.

This rearrangement joins TRBV10-3 to TRBJ2-5, with D hard to call. This CDR3 comprises 13 residues. V was shortened by 3 bases and J by 1 base, with 6 bases between the two germline ends. Germline V gene data show CDR1 as ENHRY and CDR2 as SYGVKD. The CDR3 bases are TGTGCCATCAGTGACTCAGGCCAAGAGACCCAGTACTTC. Translated: CAISDSGQETQYF.

The chain joins TRBV7-9 to TRBJ2-3; 8 bases fit TRBD2. This CDR3 spans 14 amino acids. Germline V gene data show CDR1 as SEHNR and CDR2 as FQNEAQ (reference sequence). V was clipped by 5 bases and J by 4 bases; unmatched bases: 5. The CDR3 loop reads CASSAGGASDTQYF. The CDR3 DNA sequence: TGTGCCAGCAGCGCCGGGGGGGCATCAGATACGCAGTATTTT.

The rearrangement links TRBV15 to TRBJ1-1, with D uncertain. Looked up from germline, CDR1 is LNHNV and CDR2 is YYDKDF (reference sequence). The V and J ends lost 0 bases and 1 base respectively, with 9 bases between them. The CDR3 has 15 residues. The CDR3 DNA follows: TGTGCCACCAGCAGAGATCTTGGCGGGAACACTGAAGCTTTCTTT. The encoded protein is CATSRDLGGNTEAFF. The full variable domain, rest sourced from reference TRBV15 and TRBJ1-1, is DAMVIQNPRYQVTQFGKPVTLSCSQTLNHNVMYWYQQKSSQAPKLLFHYYDKDFNNEADTPDNFQSRRPNTSFCFLDIRSPGLGDTAMYLCATSRDLGGNTEAFFGQGTRLTVV.

The chain links TRBV2 to TRBJ1-4, with D unresolved. The CDR3 consists of 14 residues. CDR1 is SNHLY and CDR2 is FYNNEI in the germline V gene. Trimming removed 6 bases at V and 4 bases at J, with 12 bases between. The CDR3 coding sequence is TGTGCCAGCAGAGTCACGGGTTTTAATGAAAAACTGTTTTTT. Translating it yields CASRVTGFNEKLFF.

This clone was picked up a small number of times. The CDR3 DNA reads TGTGCCAGCGCAGCATGGGTTGGAAACACTGAAGCTTTCTTT. Translating it yields CASAAWVGNTEAFF. The V gene is TRBV25-1, the J gene TRBJ1-1; D is uncertain. The germline gives CDR1 MGHDK, CDR2 SYGVNS. V was trimmed by 8 bases and J by 2 bases, leaving 15 bases between them. This CDR3 is 14 amino acids long.

J is TRBJ2-1 and V is TRBV30, with 7 positions matching TRBD1. The V segment lost 0 bases and the J segment 4 bases; nucleotides outside the gene matches: 6. The CDR3 has 15 amino acids. Per germline, CDR1 GTSNPN and CDR2 SVGIG (reference sequence). The CDR3 sequence is CAWSVGTVPYNEQFF. CDR3 coding DNA: TGTGCCTGGAGTGTCGGGACAGTCCCTTACAATGAGCAGTTCTTC.

This chain uses TRBV5-1 with TRBJ1-4, with 8 bases aligning to TRBD1. The trim removed 0 bases at V and 7 bases at J, leaving 5 bases unmatched. Germline V gene data show CDR1 as SGHRS and CDR2 as YFSETQ. CDR3 length: 15 amino acids. The CDR3 nucleotides are TGCGCCAGCAGCTTGGTTGGACAGGGAAGTGAAAAACTGTTTTTT. This translates into CASSLVGQGSEKLFF.

This clone was observed a few times. The gene calls are TRBV5-1 and TRBJ2-2; possible D gene TRBD1, 6 bases. Trimming took 2 bases from V and 1 from J, leaving 9 bases between them. The CDR3 is 15 residues long. Looked up from germline, CDR1 is SGHRS and CDR2 is YFSETQ. CDR3 nucleotides: TGCGCCAGCAGCTTCCTACAGGGGAACACCGGGGAGCTGTTTTTT. Translating gives CASSFLQGNTGELFF.

V and J are TRBV9 and TRBJ2-2; a possible D gene is TRBD2 (6 bases). Deletions cut 0 bases from V and 7 bases from J, with 10 bases between. In germline, CDR1 is SGDLS, CDR2 YYNGEE. The CDR3 totals 14 residues. CDR3 in amino acids: CASSVAGRGGELFF. CDR3 nucleotides: TGTGCCAGCAGCGTAGCGGGGCGGGGCGGGGAGCTGTTTTTT.

This CDR3 reads CASSVAPDRDGYTF. The CDR3, as DNA: TGTGCCAGCAGCGTAGCCCCGGACAGGGATGGCTACACCTTC. The chain joins TRBV9 to TRBJ1-2; 8 bases map to TRBD1. The CDR3 covers 14 residues. Germline-derived CDR1 and CDR2 are SGDLS and YYNGEE. The V segment lost 0 bases and the J segment 6 bases; nucleotides outside the gene matches: 4. The full variable domain, its missing parts supplied by reference TRBV9 and TRBJ1-2, is DSGVTQTPKHLITATGQRVTLRCSPRSGDLSVYWYQQSLDQGLQFLIQYYNGEERAKGNILERFSAQQFPDLHSELNLSSLELGDSALYFCASSVAPDRDGYTFGSGTRLTVV.

The J gene is TRBJ2-1, the V gene TRBV19; 14 nucleotides agree with TRBD2. The germline CDR1 and CDR2 sequences are LNHDA and SQIVND (reference sequence). Trimming removed 5 bases from V and 6 bases from J; junction bases left unmatched: 6. The CDR3 totals 16 residues. The CDR3 bases are TGTGCCAGTAGTCCGAGACTAGCGGGGGGGCCCAATGAGCAGTTCTTC. Its protein is CASSPRLAGGPNEQFF.

V gene TRBV6-1 combines with J gene TRBJ1-2; the D gene is possibly TRBD1 (6 bases). V lost 6 bases and J lost 4, with 12 bases in between. The CDR3 loop spans 13 amino acids. Germline CDR1 and CDR2: MNHNS and SASEGT. The CDR3 region has the DNA TGTGCCAGCAGGCCGGACAGCCCCTATGGCTACACCTTC. Protein sequence: CASRPDSPYGYTF.

The V call is TRBV4-2, the J call TRBJ2-1; TRBD2 is a possible D gene (6 bases). This CDR3 is built from 16 residues. V was trimmed by 1 base and J by 9 bases, leaving 19 bases between them. The germline V gene encodes CDR1 LGHNA and CDR2 YNFKEQ. CDR3 loop: CASSQGPSPEGGEQFF. CDR3 sequence (DNA): TGTGCCAGCAGCCAAGGACCGAGTCCGGAGGGTGGTGAGCAGTTCTTC.

This chain links TRBV27 with TRBJ2-3, with TRBD2 as a possible D gene (6 bases). Trimming stripped 5 bases from V and 3 bases from J, with 15 bases between. The CDR3 has 15 amino acids. CDR1 MNHEY and CDR2 SMNVEV come from the germline V gene (reference sequence). In DNA form, the CDR3 reads TGTGCCAGCAGTCCGACACCGGGGGAAACAGATACGCAGTATTTT. Its translation: CASSPTPGETDTQYF.

This chain uses TRBV19 with TRBJ2-5, with D possibly matching TRBD1 (6 bases). From germline, CDR1 is LNHDA and CDR2 SQIVND (reference sequence). Trimming removed 5 bases from V and 7 bases from J, with 14 bases in between. This CDR3 has 13 amino acids. The CDR3: CASSLQGFGTQYF. CDR3 sequence (DNA): TGTGCCAGTAGTCTACAGGGTTTTGGGACCCAGTACTTC.

V gene TRBV29-1 combines with J gene TRBJ2-1; D possibly corresponds to TRBD2 (6 bases). In germline, CDR1 is SQVTM, CDR2 ANQGSEA. The CDR3 is 15 amino acids. V gave up 4 bases and J gave up 9 bases, with 22 bases separating them. The CDR3 nucleotides read TGCAGCGTTGGAAATCGCGGGGCACCCTTGGGTGAGCAGTTCTTC. Translated, it gives CSVGNRGAPLGEQFF.

The chain is built from TRBV15 and TRBJ1-6; D is perhaps TRBD1 (6 bases). CDR1 and CDR2 (germline): LNHNV, YYDKDF (reference sequence). Trimming cost V 5 bases and J 10 bases, with 12 bases left between them. This CDR3 is 13 amino acids long. The CDR3 spells CATSSGVRSPLHF. In DNA form, the CDR3 reads TGTGCCACCAGCTCAGGGGTGCGCTCACCCCTCCACTTT.

The rearrangement joins TRBV4-1 to TRBJ1-1; perhaps TRBD1 as D (6 bases). CDR1 is MGHRA and CDR2 is YSYEKL in the germline V gene. Trimming took off 4 bases at V and 4 bases at J, with 13 bases between the two ends. The CDR3 runs to 14 residues. The CDR3 nucleotides are TGCGCCAGCAGCCTTGAAACAGGGTTCACTGAAGCTTTCTTT. Protein sequence: CASSLETGFTEAFF.

The chain recombines TRBV7-9 with TRBJ1-2; D is unclear. The CDR3 sequence is 13 residues long. CDR1 and CDR2 (germline): SEHNR, FQNEAQ (reference sequence). V shed 5 bases and J shed 1 base, with 8 bases lying between them. As DNA, the CDR3 is TGTGCCAGCAGCCATCAGGATAACTATGGCTACACCTTC. Protein: CASSHQDNYGYTF.

J is TRBJ2-3 and V is TRBV27; D remains ambiguous. Germline V gene lookup returns CDR1 MNHEY and CDR2 SMNVEV (reference sequence). The V end was cut by 10 bases, the J end by 2 bases, with 16 bases between. The CDR3 runs 14 residues. The CDR3 region is CATSSLFATDTQYF. The CDR3 DNA reads as TGTGCCACCTCCAGTTTATTTGCCACAGATACGCAGTATTTT.

The V and J genes are TRBV19 and TRBJ2-7, with D perhaps TRBD2 (5 bases). Germline loops: CDR1 LNHDA, CDR2 SQIVND (reference sequence). Deletions cut 6 bases from V and 3 bases from J, with 12 bases between. This CDR3 spans 13 amino acids. The DNA for the CDR3 is TGTGCCAGTAGCCCCGGGATTCACTACGAGCAGTACTTC. Protein product: CASSPGIHYEQYF.

This chain connects TRBV4-3 to TRBJ1-4; 7 positions agree with TRBD1. The CDR3 has 14 residues. V lost 5 bases and J lost 8; bases outside the gene matches: 8. The germline V gene has CDR1 LGHNA and CDR2 YSLEER. CDR3 bases: TGCGCCAGCAGCAGGAGACAGGGAAACGAAAAACTGTTTTTT. This translates into CASSRRQGNEKLFF.

The J gene is TRBJ1-1, the V gene TRBV27; D perhaps matches TRBD1 (6 bases). The V gene's germline CDR1 is MNHEY and CDR2 SMNVEV (reference sequence). This CDR3 has 13 residues. V lost 5 bases to trimming and J lost 7 bases, with 14 bases between them. The CDR3 sequence is CASSSGQLVEAFF. The CDR3 nucleotides are TGTGCCAGCAGTAGTGGACAGTTAGTTGAAGCTTTCTTT.

The chain has TRBV9 and TRBJ2-6; D is tentatively TRBD1 or TRBD2 (5 bases each). V lost 0 bases to trimming and J lost 2 bases, with 6 bases between them. The length of the CDR3 is 15 residues. The germline V gene encodes CDR1 SGDLS and CDR2 YYNGEE. Here the CDR3 DNA reads TGTGCCAGCAGCGTAGGAGGGGCTGGGGCCAACGTCCTGACTTTC. It yields the protein CASSVGGAGANVLTF.

The chain employs TRBV5-1 and TRBJ2-2; D might be TRBD1 (6 bases). V was cut by 7 bases and J by 5 bases, with 15 bases left in between. The CDR3 sequence is 14 residues long. From germline, CDR1 is SGHRS and CDR2 YFSETQ. The CDR3 reads CASSLSGATGELFF. The CDR3 region has the DNA TGCGCCAGCTCGCTGTCAGGGGCGACCGGGGAGCTGTTTTTT.

This sequence joins TRBV10-2 and TRBJ1-1, with D uncertain. This CDR3 has 14 amino acids. Per the germline V gene, CDR1 is WSHSY and CDR2 is SAAADI. Between the trimmed V and J ends, which lost 3 bases and 0 bases, there was a span of 8 bases. This chain's CDR3 is CASSEVGMNTEAFF. DNA of the CDR3: TGCGCCAGCAGTGAAGTGGGGATGAACACTGAAGCTTTCTTT.